This passage covers 10 T cell receptor beta chains from one sample sequenced in a study of shared clonotypes between healthy human individuals. Only in-frame clones appear in the TCRdb table, and some are missing; sequencing was by immunoSEQ multiplex PCR. The sample holds a few million clones, 85% to 95% seen once. Material for sequencing was naive CD4+ T cells from PBMCs. Subset indicated: CD45RA+ positively selected. The receptors were gathered from a man aged 18-30 years in good health. Some clones in this sample may be carry-over from other donors' samples.

V gene TRBV7-9 combines with J gene TRBJ1-4; 7 bases agree with TRBD1. V lost 6 bases and J lost 2; bases outside the gene matches: 6. The CDR3 consists of 15 residues. The germline gives CDR1 SEHNR, CDR2 FQNEAQ (reference sequence). CDR3 sequence: CASRSTGATNEKLFF. CDR3 nucleotides: TGTGCCAGCAGATCTACAGGGGCCACTAATGAAAAACTGTTTTTT.

As regards this clone: Within the sample, other DNA sequences also encode this same CDR3. The V gene is TRBV5-1, the J gene TRBJ2-7; 11 bases line up with TRBD1. With V trimmed by 4 bases and J by 7 bases, 7 bases remained unmatched. Germline V gene data show CDR1 as SGHRS and CDR2 as YFSETQ. There are 14 residues in the CDR3. The CDR3 bases are TGCGCCAGCAGCGTCGGACAGGGGGCGTATGAGCAGTACTTC. It yields the protein CASSVGQGAYEQYF.

This sequence joins TRBV7-2 and TRBJ2-1, with D possibly matching TRBD2 (6 bases). The length of the CDR3 is 15 residues. V was clipped by 2 bases and J by 5 bases, with 13 bases between them. Germline CDR1 reads SGHTA; CDR2 reads FQGNSA. The CDR3 region has the DNA TGTGCCAGCAGCTTACGGGGGAGGCCTCACAATGAGCAGTTCTTC. Its translation is CASSLRGRPHNEQFF.

This rearrangement joins TRBV10-3 to TRBJ2-1; 10 bases agree with TRBD2. CDR3 length equals 15 residues. Germline CDR1 ENHRY, CDR2 SYGVKD. V dropped 10 bases and J dropped 4; count of bases not matched to a gene: 10. The CDR3 sequence is CATGRTSGDYNEQFF. CDR3 sequence (DNA): TGTGCCACCGGGAGGACTAGCGGAGATTACAATGAGCAGTTCTTC.

On this clone itself: In the same sample, other DNA sequences code for this CDR3. J is TRBJ1-1 and V is TRBV18, with unresolved D. The CDR3 is 12 residues long. Per germline, CDR1 KGHSH and CDR2 LQKENI. Trimming left V 3 bases short and J 7 bases short, with 9 bases between. In nucleotides, the CDR3 is TGTGCCAGCTCACCGGGAGGCTATGAAGCTTTCTTT. It encodes CASSPGGYEAFF.

This sequence joins TRBV7-9 and TRBJ1-6; D is undetermined. V was cut by 0 bases and J by 6 bases, with 6 bases left in between. This CDR3 is 14 amino acids long. Germline V lookup: CDR1 SEHNR, CDR2 FQNEAQ (reference sequence). The CDR3: CASSLAPSNSPLHF. For the CDR3, the DNA is TGTGCCAGCAGCTTAGCACCCAGTAATTCACCCCTCCACTTT.

This rearrangement joins TRBV9 to TRBJ2-2; 9 bases line up with TRBD2. CDR1 is SGDLS, CDR2 YYNGEE, per germline. The CDR3 covers 16 residues. The junction had 5 bases not matched to a gene; V was cut back by 0 bases and J by 5 bases. CDR3 amino acids: CASSVAIAGGTGELFF. The CDR3 nucleotides read TGTGCCAGCAGCGTAGCTATTGCGGGGGGGACCGGGGAGCTGTTTTTT.

This sequence joins TRBV10-3 and TRBJ2-7; a weak D match, TRBD2 (5 bases). Germline assignment: CDR1 ENHRY and CDR2 SYGVKD. CDR3 length: 15 amino acids. V dropped 0 bases and J dropped 3 bases, with 12 bases sitting between them. CDR3 in amino acids: CAISESLAAGYEQYF. In nucleotides, the CDR3 is TGTGCCATCAGTGAGTCATTAGCCGCGGGCTACGAGCAGTACTTC.

This sequence joins TRBV5-1 and TRBJ1-3; 7 positions agree with TRBD1. Trimming at V came to 5 bases and at J to 2 bases, leaving 7 bases not matched to a gene. The CDR3 contains 15 residues. Germline assignment: CDR1 SGHRS and CDR2 YFSETQ. CDR3: CASRRGGETGNTIYF. DNA of the CDR3: TGCGCCAGCAGGAGAGGGGGCGAGACTGGAAACACCATATATTTT.

The chain recombines TRBV5-8 with TRBJ2-6, with D uncertain. CDR1 SGHTS and CDR2 YDEGEE come from the germline V gene. The CDR3 runs to 16 residues. Between the trimmed V and J ends, which lost 0 bases and 1 base, there was a span of 8 bases. CDR3 loop: CASSLVDGSGANVLTF. For the CDR3, the DNA is TGTGCCAGCAGCTTGGTGGACGGATCTGGGGCCAACGTCCTGACTTTC. The full variable domain, in which reference TRBV5-8 and TRBJ2-6 provide the parts outside the CDR3, is EAGVTQSPTHLIKTRGQQATLRCSPISGHTSVYWYQQALGLGLQFLLWYDEGEERNRGNFPPRFSGRQFPNYSSELNVNALELEDSALYLCASSLVDGSGANVLTFGAGSRLTVL.